These 28 T cell receptor beta chains were sequenced from one sample in a study of CD8 T cells in Susac syndrome. An amount of RNA that ranged from roughly 0.5 to 1 ug was reverse transcribed with random hexamers. TCRdb ran MiXCR on the immunoSEQ multiplex PCR reads and lists one entry per CDR3 protein. The profile covers around 81,000 distinct CDR3 sequences, with around 94% appearing a single time and under 1% taken by the ten largest. The specimen was CD8+ T cells from PBMCs. The receptors originated from a human donor with Susac syndrome.

The chain couples TRBV28 to TRBJ2-2; 7 bases align to TRBD2. The trim removed 5 bases at V and 5 bases at J, leaving 8 bases unmatched. There are 15 residues in the CDR3. Germline CDR1 and CDR2: MDHEN and SYDVKM. CDR3: CASSLPGTITGELFF. CDR3 bases: TGTGCCAGCAGTCTACCCGGGACTATAACCGGGGAGCTGTTTTTT.

The J gene is TRBJ1-2, the V gene TRBV28; D remains ambiguous. Germline lookup yields CDR1 MDHEN and CDR2 SYDVKM. This CDR3 has 15 amino acids. V lost 7 bases to trimming and J lost 3 bases, with 18 bases between them. Here the CDR3 DNA reads TGTGCCAGCACCTCTTCCTCCCCGGGGTACTATGGCTACACCTTC. Residues: CASTSSSPGYYGYTF.

This sequence joins TRBV2 and TRBJ1-5; possibly TRBD1 for D (5 bases). Germline values: CDR1 SNHLY, CDR2 FYNNEI. V shed 7 bases and J shed 11 bases, with 12 bases lying between them. The CDR3 extends over 11 amino acids. The CDR3 DNA follows: TGTGCCAGCAAGAGGGGCCAGGCCCAGCATTTT. This gives the protein CASKRGQAQHF. Drawing the rest from reference TRBV2 and TRBJ1-5, the complete variable domain is EPEVTQTPSHQVTQMGQEVILRCVPISNHLYFYWYRQILGQKVEFLVSFYNNEISEKSEIFDDQFSVERPDGSNFTLKIRSTKLEDSAMYFCASKRGQAQHFGDGTRLSIL.

This clonotype was seen a single time. This sequence joins TRBV9 and TRBJ2-1; D not certain. In germline, CDR1 is SGDLS, CDR2 YYNGEE. This CDR3 region has 14 residues. Trimming stripped 4 bases from V and 4 bases from J, with 12 bases between. This CDR3 is CASSLEPVYNEQFF. The CDR3 region has the DNA TGTGCCAGCAGCTTGGAGCCAGTATACAATGAGCAGTTCTTC.

J is TRBJ2-3 and V is TRBV5-6; no clear D gene. V was shortened by 0 bases and J by 7 bases, with 12 bases between the two germline ends. Germline values: CDR1 SGHDT, CDR2 YYEEEE. This CDR3 region has 14 residues. The CDR3 region is CASSLGSQPNTQYF. The DNA of the CDR3 is TGTGCCAGCAGCTTGGGGTCCCAGCCCAATACGCAGTATTTT.

The chain uses TRBV27 and TRBJ1-1; TRBD1 aligns across 7 bases. The CDR3 is made up of 14 amino acids. The junction had 7 bases not matched to a gene; V was cut back by 6 bases and J by 3 bases. Germline lookup yields CDR1 MNHEY and CDR2 SMNVEV (reference sequence). Here the CDR3 reads CASRTGWEDTEAFF. The CDR3 region has the DNA TGTGCCAGCAGGACAGGGTGGGAGGACACTGAAGCTTTCTTT.

This chain connects TRBV30 to TRBJ1-5; 10 bases map to TRBD1. The CDR3 length is 18 residues. Per the germline V gene, CDR1 is GTSNPN and CDR2 is SVGIG (reference sequence). The trim removed 0 bases at V and 2 bases at J, leaving 10 bases unmatched. The CDR3 nucleotides are TGTGCCTGGAGTGTACACGGGACAGGGGAAGTGGGCAATCAGCCCCAGCATTTT. It is translated as CAWSVHGTGEVGNQPQHF.

The genes are TRBV20-1 and TRBJ2-1, with D possibly being TRBD1 or TRBD2 (5 bases each). Trimming shortened V by 1 base and J by 3 bases, and 10 bases separated the two germline ends. Germline V gene lookup returns CDR1 DFQATT and CDR2 SNEGSKA (reference sequence). This CDR3 region has 14 residues. CDR3: CSARAGPHYNEQFF. The CDR3, as DNA: TGCAGTGCTAGAGCGGGACCTCACTACAATGAGCAGTTCTTC.

The CDR3 loop reads CATSREGNPYNSPLHF. CDR3 coding DNA: TGTGCCACCAGCAGAGAAGGGAACCCCTATAATTCACCCCTCCACTTT. The chain has TRBV15 and TRBJ1-6, with unresolved D. Germline CDR1 reads LNHNV; CDR2 reads YYDKDF (reference sequence). Trimming removed 0 bases at V and 2 bases at J, with 8 bases between. There are 16 residues in the CDR3.

CDR3 DNA sequence: TGTGCCAGCAGTTACCAAGCGGGAGGGGGAGAGACCCAGTACTTC. Protein sequence: CASSYQAGGGETQYF. This chain uses TRBV12-3 or TRBV12-4 with TRBJ2-5; 10 bases align to TRBD2. J gave up 4 bases and V 4 bases, and 6 bases lay outside the gene matches. The CDR3 length is 15 residues.

The chain joins TRBV27 to TRBJ2-5; the D gene is possibly TRBD1 (6 bases). V was clipped by 6 bases and J by 5 bases, with 13 bases between them. The CDR3 loop spans 13 amino acids. Germline V gene sequence: CDR1 MNHEY, CDR2 SMNVEV (reference sequence). The CDR3, as DNA: TGTGCCAGCAGACACAGGGTGCGGGAGACCCAGTACTTC. This sequence encodes CASRHRVRETQYF.

The chain carries TRBV12-5 and TRBJ1-1, with D unresolved. Germline assignment: CDR1 LGHNT and CDR2 FRNRAP. Trimming stripped 6 bases from V and 9 bases from J, with 14 bases between. CDR3 length equals 12 residues. The CDR3 DNA follows: TGTGCTAGTGGGTTCTCTCCGGAGAAAGCTTTCTTT. This sequence encodes CASGFSPEKAFF.

V gene TRBV19 combines with J gene TRBJ2-1; D is unclear. CDR1 is LNHDA, CDR2 SQIVND, per germline (reference sequence). The germline V and J ends were trimmed by 0 bases and 6 bases, with 6 bases remaining between them. The CDR3 spans 13 residues. In DNA form, the CDR3 reads TGTGCCAGTAGTATAGATCTCATCAATGAGCAGTTCTTC. It codes for CASSIDLINEQFF.

CDR3: CASSQDLKREVSSRNEQFF. The CDR3 DNA follows: TGCGCCAGCAGCCAAGATCTGAAGCGGGAGGTAAGCTCAAGAAATGAGCAGTTCTTC. The rearrangement uses TRBV4-3 and TRBJ2-1; 9 bases align to TRBD2. Germline lookup yields CDR1 LGHNA and CDR2 YSLEER. The CDR3 is made up of 19 amino acids. The ends lost 0 bases at V and 7 bases at J; junction bases unmatched: 16.

The genes are TRBV15 and TRBJ2-1, with a possible D match to TRBD2 (5 bases). CDR3 length: 16 residues. CDR1 LNHNV and CDR2 YYDKDF come from the germline V gene (reference sequence). V lost 0 bases and J lost 0, with 9 bases in between. CDR3 region: CATSRDRAGSYNEQFF. CDR3 bases: TGTGCCACCAGCAGAGATCGGGCGGGCTCCTACAATGAGCAGTTCTTC. Supplemented by reference TRBV15 and TRBJ2-1, the full variable domain reads DAMVIQNPRYQVTQFGKPVTLSCSQTLNHNVMYWYQQKSSQAPKLLFHYYDKDFNNEADTPDNFQSRRPNTSFCFLDIRSPGLGDTAMYLCATSRDRAGSYNEQFFGPGTRLTVL.

This clonotype showed up just once. The chain employs TRBV12-3 or TRBV12-4 and TRBJ1-5; 7 nucleotides line up with TRBD1. The CDR3 extends over 17 amino acids. The trim removed 5 bases at V and 7 bases at J, leaving 17 bases unmatched. As DNA, the CDR3 is TGTGCCAGCAGTCATCTAATGACAGGGACCAAGGGGCAGCCCCAGCATTTT. As protein: CASSHLMTGTKGQPQHF.

As DNA, the CDR3 is TGTGCCAGCAGTGATTCCGGGGGAACCGGGGAGCTGTTTTTT. Its protein product is CASSDSGGTGELFF. The V and J genes are TRBV6-4 and TRBJ2-2; TRBD2 is a possible D gene (6 bases). Germline assignment: CDR1 MRHNA and CDR2 SNTAGT. Trimming took off 3 bases at V and 5 bases at J, with 10 bases between the two ends. CDR3 length: 14 residues.

The V and J genes are TRBV2 and TRBJ2-6; 10 bases agree with TRBD1. The CDR3 has 18 amino acids. V was pared by 6 bases and J by 0 bases, with 8 bases of the junction left unmatched. Germline CDR1 SNHLY, CDR2 FYNNEI. The CDR3 here is CASSGTGVLISGANVLTF. The CDR3 region has the DNA TGTGCCAGCAGCGGGACAGGGGTCCTCATCTCTGGGGCCAACGTCCTGACTTTC.

This clonotype was counted a single time. The V call is TRBV7-9, the J call TRBJ1-2; 10 bases line up with TRBD1. Germline V gene sequence: CDR1 SEHNR, CDR2 FQNEAQ (reference sequence). Trimming cost V 1 base and J 2 bases; bases outside gene matches: 7. The CDR3 contains 17 residues. CDR3 sequence reads: CASSLEFLGQGNYGYTF. The CDR3 DNA is TGTGCCAGCAGCTTAGAGTTCCTGGGACAGGGGAACTATGGCTACACCTTC.

The chain has TRBV25-1 and TRBJ1-2; D is undetermined. CDR3 length: 14 amino acids. In germline, CDR1 is MGHDK, CDR2 SYGVNS. Trimming took 2 bases from V and 8 from J, leaving 15 bases between them. The CDR3 sequence: CASSEPHGDRGYTF. The CDR3 DNA sequence: TGTGCCAGCAGTGAACCGCATGGGGATCGGGGCTACACCTTC.

The genes are TRBV27 and TRBJ1-1; D is possibly TRBD1 (6 bases). This CDR3 is built from 17 residues. Between the trimmed V and J ends, which lost 7 bases and 5 bases, there was a span of 26 bases. The V gene's germline CDR1 is MNHEY and CDR2 SMNVEV (reference sequence). CDR3 in amino acids: CASTDYFGDKGVTEAFF. CDR3 coding DNA: TGTGCCAGCACAGATTACTTTGGAGACAAGGGGGTAACTGAAGCTTTCTTT.

V usage is TRBV4-3 and J usage is TRBJ2-3; perhaps TRBD2 as D (6 bases). The CDR3 totals 15 residues. CDR1 is LGHNA and CDR2 is YSLEER in the germline V gene. Trimming took 0 bases from V and 0 from J, leaving 7 bases between them. Here the CDR3 reads CASSQDRESTDTQYF. The CDR3 nucleotides read TGCGCCAGCAGCCAAGACCGGGAGAGCACAGATACGCAGTATTTT.

V gene TRBV12-3 or TRBV12-4 combines with J gene TRBJ1-3; D is unclear. The CDR3 consists of 15 residues. Trimming shortened V by 6 bases and J by 0 bases, and 12 bases separated the two germline ends. This CDR3 is CASRFDMDSGNTIYF. In DNA form, the CDR3 reads TGTGCCAGCAGATTTGACATGGACTCTGGAAACACCATATATTTT.

V and J are TRBV5-6 and TRBJ1-5; a possible D gene is TRBD1 (6 bases). The length of the CDR3 is 15 residues. The V end lost 2 bases, the J end lost 1 base, and 10 bases lay between the germline ends. Germline V lookup: CDR1 SGHDT, CDR2 YYEEEE. CDR3 DNA sequence: TGTGCCAGCAGCTTAAACGGACAGAGCAATCAGCCCCAGCATTTT. This translates into CASSLNGQSNQPQHF.

The rearrangement links TRBV11-2 to TRBJ2-5, with D possibly being TRBD2 (6 bases). Per germline, CDR1 SGHAT and CDR2 FQNNGV. The CDR3 length is 14 residues. The V and J ends lost 3 bases and 2 bases respectively, with 10 bases between them. The CDR3 DNA reads as TGTGCCAGCAGCTTTCCGGCGGGACAAGAGACCCAGTACTTC. This codes for CASSFPAGQETQYF. The full variable domain, its missing parts supplied by reference TRBV11-2 and TRBJ2-5, is EAGVAQSPRYKIIEKRQSVAFWCNPISGHATLYWYQQILGQGPKLLIQFQNNGVVDDSQLPKDRFSAERLKGVDSTLKIQPAKLEDSAVYLCASSFPAGQETQYFGPGTRLLVL.

The chain employs TRBV2 and TRBJ1-1, with no clear D. CDR1 and CDR2 (germline): SNHLY, FYNNEI. Trimming took off 1 base at V and 1 base at J, with 1 base between the two ends. CDR3 size: 12 residues. CDR3 coding DNA: TGTGCCAGCAGTGAAGAGAACACTGAAGCTTTCTTT. It specifies CASSEENTEAFF.

V and J are TRBV28 and TRBJ2-6; D gene uncertain. CDR3 size: 14 residues. The ends were cut back, 3 bases at V and 2 bases at J, with 5 bases in the middle. Germline V lookup: CDR1 MDHEN, CDR2 SYDVKM. The CDR3 DNA sequence: TGTGCCAGCAGTTTTGGCACTGGGGCCAACGTCCTGACTTTC. It yields the protein CASSFGTGANVLTF.

The chain links TRBV4-1 to TRBJ1-5, with a weak D call TRBD1 (6 bases). The V gene's germline CDR1 is MGHRA and CDR2 YSYEKL. V dropped 0 bases and J dropped 7 bases, with 13 bases sitting between them. The CDR3 extends over 15 amino acids. Here the CDR3 reads CASSQDTGRGQPQHF. In DNA form, the CDR3 reads TGCGCCAGCAGCCAAGATACAGGGAGAGGCCAGCCCCAGCATTTT.